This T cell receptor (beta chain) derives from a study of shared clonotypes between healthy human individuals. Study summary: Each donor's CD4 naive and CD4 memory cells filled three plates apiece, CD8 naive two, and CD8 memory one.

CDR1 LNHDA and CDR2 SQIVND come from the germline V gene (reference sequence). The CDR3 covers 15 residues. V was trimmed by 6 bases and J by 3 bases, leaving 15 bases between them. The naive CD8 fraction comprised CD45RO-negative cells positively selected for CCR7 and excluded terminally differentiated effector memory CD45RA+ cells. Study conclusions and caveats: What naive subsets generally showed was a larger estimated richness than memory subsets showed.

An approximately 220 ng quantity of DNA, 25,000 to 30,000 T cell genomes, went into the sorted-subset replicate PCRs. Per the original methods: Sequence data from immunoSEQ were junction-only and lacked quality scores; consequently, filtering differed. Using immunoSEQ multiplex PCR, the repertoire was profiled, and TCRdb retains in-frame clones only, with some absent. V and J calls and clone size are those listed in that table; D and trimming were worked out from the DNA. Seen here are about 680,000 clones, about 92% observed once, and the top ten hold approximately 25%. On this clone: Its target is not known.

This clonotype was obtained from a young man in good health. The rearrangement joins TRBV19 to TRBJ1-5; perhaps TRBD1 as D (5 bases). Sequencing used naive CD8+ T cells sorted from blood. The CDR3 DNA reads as TGTGCCAGTAGCCGCCAGGGCGGATTCAATCAGCCCCAGCATTTT. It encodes CASSRQGGFNQPQHF.